Below are 29 T cell receptor beta chains sequenced from a single sample in a study of cytomegalovirus exposure and HLA in healthy donors. The PCR ran on 60 Vbeta and 13 Jbeta primers. TCRdb's copy holds only in-frame clones and misses some; the assay was immunoSEQ multiplex PCR. The data show about 80,000 clones, over 70% seen once. The specimen sequenced was PBMCs. These receptor sequences come from a woman aged 40-49 years in good health and CMV-seronegative.

The rearrangement joins TRBV29-1 to TRBJ2-5, with 8 bases aligning to TRBD1. Germline V CDR1 and CDR2: SQVTM, ANQGSEA. V gave up 4 bases and J gave up 5 bases; unmatched junction bases: 6. The CDR3 has 13 amino acids. The CDR3 sequence: CSVAGRGPETQYF. CDR3 coding DNA: TGCAGCGTTGCTGGCAGGGGGCCTGAGACCCAGTACTTC.

The gene calls are TRBV5-1 and TRBJ1-2; D gene unclear. Germline CDR1 is SGHRS and CDR2 is YFSETQ. The CDR3 loop spans 13 amino acids. Trimming left V 0 bases short and J 7 bases short, with 10 bases between. The CDR3 nucleotides read TGCGCCAGCAGCTTGGCTTTCGGGTTTGGCTACACCTTC. Translated, it gives CASSLAFGFGYTF.

In this sample, this clone turned up a few times. The gene calls are TRBV11-3 and TRBJ2-7; D unclear. V lost 0 bases and J 6 bases, leaving 9 bases between the germline ends. Germline CDR1 is SGHNT and CDR2 is YENEEA. This CDR3 comprises 13 residues. CDR3 residues: CASSLDYAGEQYF. In DNA form, the CDR3 reads TGTGCCAGCAGCTTAGATTATGCAGGCGAGCAGTACTTC. Together with reference TRBV11-3 and TRBJ2-7, the CDR3 gives the full variable domain: EAGVVQSPRYKIIEKKQPVAFWCNPISGHNTLYWYLQNLGQGPELLIRYENEEAVDDSQLPKDRFSAERLKGVDSTLKIQPAELGDSAVYLCASSLDYAGEQYFGPGTRLTVT.

V is TRBV7-8 and J is TRBJ1-2; D gene unclear. V was trimmed by 3 bases and J by 0 bases, leaving 14 bases between them. The CDR3 has 16 amino acids. Germline CDR1 is SGHVS and CDR2 is FQNEAQ. As DNA, the CDR3 is TGTGCCAGCAGCTTGCCCCCAGACTCTCCTAACTATGGCTACACCTTC. It translates to CASSLPPDSPNYGYTF.

The table lists this clone with a count of one. The genes are TRBV7-3 and TRBJ2-7; 8 nucleotides match TRBD2. The V gene end was trimmed by 2 bases and the J gene end by 4 bases; junction bases not matched to a gene: 4. CDR3 length equals 14 residues. Germline loops: CDR1 SGHTA, CDR2 FQGTGA. The CDR3 nucleotides are TGTGCCAGCAGCTTAGGGGCGGGAGGTTACGAGCAGTACTTC. It codes for CASSLGAGGYEQYF.

This chain uses TRBV5-6 with TRBJ1-2; D gene unclear. Germline lookup yields CDR1 SGHDT and CDR2 YYEEEE. The CDR3 contains 15 residues. V was trimmed by 3 bases and J by 4 bases, leaving 16 bases between them. The CDR3 sequence: CASSYTPRKVYGYTF. Here the CDR3 DNA reads TGTGCCAGCAGCTACACCCCCAGGAAGGTCTATGGCTACACCTTC.

The V gene is TRBV5-1, the J gene TRBJ2-2; TRBD1 matches 10 bases. V trimming: 2 bases; J trimming: 3 bases; junction bases outside the gene matches: 4. There are 16 residues in the CDR3. CDR1 is SGHRS and CDR2 is YFSETQ in the germline V gene. The CDR3, as DNA: TGCGCCAGCAGCTTCCGGGACAGGGGTCACACCGGGGAGCTGTTTTTT. Its protein product is CASSFRDRGHTGELFF.

This chain connects TRBV28 to TRBJ2-5; 9 bases fit TRBD1. The CDR3 has 13 residues. Germline-derived CDR1 and CDR2 are MDHEN and SYDVKM. V trimming: 6 bases; J trimming: 7 bases; junction bases outside the gene matches: 6. CDR3 DNA sequence: TGTGCCAGCAGGGGACAGGGCTTCAGGACCCAGTACTTC. Its protein is CASRGQGFRTQYF.

The chain joins TRBV5-1 to TRBJ2-1; D unclear. CDR1 is SGHRS, CDR2 YFSETQ, per germline. V lost 1 base and J lost 1, with 9 bases in between. The CDR3 covers 15 residues. The CDR3 protein is CASSLTSVSYNEQFF. The CDR3 coding sequence is TGCGCCAGCAGCTTGACTTCGGTATCCTACAATGAGCAGTTCTTC.

V gene TRBV28 combines with J gene TRBJ2-2, with 8 bases lining up with TRBD1. Per germline, CDR1 MDHEN and CDR2 SYDVKM. The CDR3 has 15 residues. The V segment lost 5 bases and the J segment 1 base; nucleotides outside the gene matches: 3. CDR3 sequence: CASSGGTGNTGELFF. In nucleotides, the CDR3 is TGTGCCAGCAGTGGGGGGACAGGGAACACCGGGGAGCTGTTTTTT.

This clone was detected once. The chain joins TRBV11-2 to TRBJ1-3; D is ambiguous. The CDR3 consists of 14 residues. V shed 5 bases and J shed 2 bases, with 10 bases lying between them. The germline V gene encodes CDR1 SGHAT and CDR2 FQNNGV. The CDR3 loop is CASSPGIPGNTIYF. The CDR3 DNA is TGTGCCAGCAGCCCGGGGATCCCTGGAAACACCATATATTTT.

The chain recombines TRBV5-1 with TRBJ2-7; TRBD1 matches 7 bases. Germline lookup yields CDR1 SGHRS and CDR2 YFSETQ. V lost 3 bases and J lost 7; bases outside the gene matches: 13. This CDR3 contains 15 residues. The CDR3: CASSSHQGVSWEQYF. DNA of the CDR3: TGCGCCAGCAGCTCACATCAGGGGGTTTCTTGGGAGCAGTACTTC.

This clone turned up a few times. The chain is built from TRBV27 and TRBJ2-1; 8 nucleotides line up with TRBD2. Losses at the gene ends were 5 bases for V and 7 bases for J; bases not matched to a gene: 4. The CDR3 has 13 residues. The germline CDR1 and CDR2 sequences are MNHEY and SMNVEV (reference sequence). The DNA of the CDR3 is TGTGCCAGCAGTCCCGGCGGGGGGAATGAGCAGTTCTTC. As protein: CASSPGGGNEQFF.

The chain links TRBV5-1 to TRBJ2-3, with D maybe TRBD2 (6 bases). This CDR3 has 15 residues. Germline-derived CDR1 and CDR2 are SGHRS and YFSETQ. V lost 4 bases and J lost 0, with 12 bases in between. CDR3 in amino acids: CASSPGVSSTDTQYF. Written as DNA, the CDR3 is TGCGCCAGCAGCCCGGGGGTCTCTAGCACAGATACGCAGTATTTT.

The chain has TRBV9 and TRBJ1-3; 11 bases align to TRBD1. V gave up 1 base and J gave up 5 bases; unmatched junction bases: 5. Germline CDR1 and CDR2: SGDLS and YYNGEE. CDR3 length: 16 amino acids. CDR3 loop: CASSVLGTGGRNTIYF. CDR3 DNA: TGTGCCAGCAGCGTATTAGGGACAGGGGGTAGAAACACCATATATTTT.

This chain connects TRBV6-1 to TRBJ2-7, with 9 positions matching TRBD1. The CDR3 covers 13 residues. Trimming took 5 bases from V and 6 from J; bases not matched to a gene: 5. Germline CDR1 is MNHNS and CDR2 is SASEGT. The CDR3 here is CASSTTTGGEQYF. The CDR3 bases are TGTGCCAGCAGTACAACGACAGGGGGCGAGCAGTACTTC.

This sequence joins TRBV18 and TRBJ1-1; 7 bases are shared with TRBD1. The germline V gene encodes CDR1 KGHSH and CDR2 LQKENI. The CDR3 length is 15 residues. V was clipped by 6 bases and J by 0 bases; unmatched bases: 7. In DNA form, the CDR3 reads TGTGCCAGCTCCCGCGGGGGGACAGTGAACACTGAAGCTTTCTTT. It yields the protein CASSRGGTVNTEAFF.

The chain is built from TRBV4-1 and TRBJ2-2, with a tentative D call TRBD1 (6 bases). The CDR3 is 18 residues long. Per the germline V gene, CDR1 is MGHRA and CDR2 is YSYEKL. The germline V and J ends were trimmed by 0 bases and 1 base, with 15 bases remaining between them. This CDR3 reads CASSQEGPDRRNTGELFF. The CDR3 DNA reads TGCGCCAGCAGCCAAGAAGGTCCCGACAGGCGGAACACCGGGGAGCTGTTTTTT.

In this sample, this clone turned up a few times. V and J are TRBV7-8 and TRBJ1-5; D perhaps matches TRBD1 (5 bases). Germline assignment: CDR1 SGHVS and CDR2 FQNEAQ. This CDR3 has 17 amino acids. Trimming took 6 bases from V and 4 from J, leaving 22 bases between them. CDR3 bases: TGTGCCAGCAGTACCCAGACGGGGGTCCTGCTGAATCAGCCCCAGCATTTT. Amino acid sequence: CASSTQTGVLLNQPQHF.

CDR3 protein: CAWARGGVGNTIYF. Here the CDR3 DNA reads TGTGCCTGGGCCCGAGGGGGCGTCGGAAACACCATATATTTT. The J gene is TRBJ1-3, the V gene TRBV30; the match to TRBD1 covers 7 bases. The V segment lost 5 bases and the J segment 4 bases; nucleotides outside the gene matches: 8. The CDR3 contains 14 residues. Germline loops: CDR1 GTSNPN, CDR2 SVGIG (reference sequence).

This sequence joins TRBV9 and TRBJ2-7, with 11 positions matching TRBD1. V dropped 0 bases and J dropped 3; count of bases not matched to a gene: 2. In germline, CDR1 is SGDLS, CDR2 YYNGEE. This CDR3 comprises 15 residues. The CDR3 DNA reads TGTGCCAGCAGCGTAGAGGGACAGGGGGGCTACGAGCAGTACTTC. Protein sequence: CASSVEGQGGYEQYF.

The chain recombines TRBV5-4 with TRBJ2-2; no definite D call. Germline V gives CDR1 SGHNT, CDR2 YYREEE (reference sequence). The germline V and J ends were trimmed by 4 bases and 10 bases, with 11 bases remaining between them. The CDR3 loop spans 12 amino acids. CDR3 nucleotides: TGTGCCAGCAGCCGAGAATTCCAGGAGCTGTTTTTT. Protein: CASSREFQELFF.

J is TRBJ2-1 and V is TRBV25-1; 13 bases line up with TRBD2. Germline values: CDR1 MGHDK, CDR2 SYGVNS. V gave up 10 bases and J gave up 10 bases; unmatched junction bases: 19. CDR3 length equals 17 residues. CDR3 nucleotide sequence: TGTGCCACTCAAGCGTTTATAGGGACTAGCGGGATTGGGGAGCAGTTCTTC. This codes for CATQAFIGTSGIGEQFF.

The CDR3, as DNA: TGCGCCAGCAGCGCATACAGGCAGCAGAGCTCCTACAATGAGCAGTTCTTC. This encodes CASSAYRQQSSYNEQFF. This chain joins TRBV5-1 and TRBJ2-1; tentatively, D is TRBD1 (5 bases). V was trimmed by 4 bases and J by 0 bases, leaving 17 bases between them. The germline gives CDR1 SGHRS, CDR2 YFSETQ. The length of the CDR3 is 17 residues.

For the CDR3, the DNA is TGCGCCAGCAGCCAGGATAGCGGGAATGAGCAGTTCTTC. This codes for CASSQDSGNEQFF. This chain uses TRBV4-3 with TRBJ2-1, with TRBD2 matching over 7 bases. Germline V gene sequence: CDR1 LGHNA, CDR2 YSLEER. The V gene end was trimmed by 3 bases and the J gene end by 7 bases; junction bases not matched to a gene: 3. The length of the CDR3 is 13 residues.

The chain carries TRBV4-1 and TRBJ2-5, with 10 bases that match TRBD2. With 4 bases clipped from V and 5 bases from J, the junction kept 13 bases outside the gene matches. The CDR3 has 17 amino acids. Germline assignment: CDR1 MGHRA and CDR2 YSYEKL. The CDR3 DNA reads TGCGCCAGCAGCCCTAGACCCAGGGGACTAGCGATCGAGACCCAGTACTTC. It is translated as CASSPRPRGLAIETQYF.

The J gene is TRBJ2-7, the V gene TRBV10-3, with TRBD2 as a possible D gene (5 bases). The CDR3 totals 15 residues. From germline, CDR1 is ENHRY and CDR2 SYGVKD. Trimming took off 0 bases at V and 7 bases at J, with 16 bases between the two ends. The CDR3 coding sequence is TGTGCCATCAGTGAGTCAGCGGCCCCCGGAGCGGAGCAGTACTTC. This gives the protein CAISESAAPGAEQYF.

The rearrangement uses TRBV2 and TRBJ2-5, with 10 nucleotides matching TRBD2. Per germline, CDR1 SNHLY and CDR2 FYNNEI. This CDR3 region has 16 residues. With 7 bases clipped from V and 2 bases from J, the junction kept 10 bases outside the gene matches. CDR3 sequence: CASKLQQRGGQETQYF. CDR3 coding DNA: TGTGCCAGCAAGCTCCAACAGCGGGGGGGACAAGAGACCCAGTACTTC.

J is TRBJ2-5 and V is TRBV10-3; 8 bases line up with TRBD1. Trimming took 0 bases from V and 5 from J; bases not matched to a gene: 8. The CDR3 is made up of 16 amino acids. Germline assignment: CDR1 ENHRY and CDR2 SYGVKD. The CDR3, as DNA: TGTGCCATCAGTGAGTCGACAGGGGTAAGTAAGGAGACCCAGTACTTC. It specifies CAISESTGVSKETQYF.